What follows are 32 T cell receptor beta chains derived from one specimen sequenced in a study of response to subunit inactivated influenza vaccine. TCRdb called the RT-PCR reads again in MiXCR, with one record for every CDR3 protein. Here the sample spans about 500,000 distinct CDR3 sequences, 16% being singletons. The specimen comprised CD4+ T cells sorted from PBMCs, sampled around 25 months after vaccination. The receptor set was obtained from a man in his fifties or sixties who received an inactivated influenza vaccine.

The chain has TRBV13 and TRBJ2-3, with TRBD2 as a possible D gene (5 bases). The V gene lost 2 bases and the J gene lost 5 bases, with 11 bases spanning the gap. CDR1 and CDR2 (germline): PRHDT, FYEKMQ (reference sequence). The CDR3 has 14 residues. The DNA for the CDR3 is TGTGCCAGCAGCTTATTACGGGGAGAAGATACGCAGTATTTT. Translating it yields CASSLLRGEDTQYF.

This clonotype was found a few times. The chain couples TRBV6-5 to TRBJ1-1; 7 bases align to TRBD1. V was clipped by 3 bases and J by 5 bases; unmatched bases: 6. Germline CDR1 is MNHEY and CDR2 is SVGAGI. CDR3 length: 14 amino acids. CDR3 region: CASSYRGRRTEAFF. CDR3 DNA: TGTGCCAGCAGTTATAGGGGGCGCCGGACTGAAGCTTTCTTT.

The chain carries TRBV27 and TRBJ1-5, with a possible D match to TRBD1 (6 bases). V was shortened by 6 bases and J by 1 base, with 16 bases between the two germline ends. Germline assignment: CDR1 MNHEY and CDR2 SMNVEV (reference sequence). The CDR3 has 16 amino acids. CDR3 amino acids: CASRGGDSWSNQPQHF. The CDR3 DNA reads TGTGCCAGCAGGGGGGGCGACAGCTGGAGCAATCAGCCCCAGCATTTT.

This clonotype was counted between two and nine times. The chain joins TRBV11-2 to TRBJ2-3; the D gene could be TRBD1 or TRBD2 (5 bases each). Germline loops: CDR1 SGHAT, CDR2 FQNNGV. The germline V and J ends were trimmed by 1 base and 3 bases, with 11 bases remaining between them. CDR3 length: 15 amino acids. CDR3 in DNA: TGTGCCAGCAGCTTAGGGGACGTGGGGACAGATACGCAGTATTTT. Translating gives CASSLGDVGTDTQYF.

This rearrangement joins TRBV27 to TRBJ2-3; D is undetermined. The CDR3 covers 15 residues. Germline-derived CDR1 and CDR2 are MNHEY and SMNVEV (reference sequence). Trimming stripped 4 bases from V and 0 bases from J, with 11 bases between. CDR3 protein: CASSWLPSSTDTQYF. As DNA, the CDR3 is TGTGCCAGCAGTTGGCTGCCCTCTAGCACAGATACGCAGTATTTT.

The chain couples TRBV24-1 to TRBJ2-3, with 14 nucleotides matching TRBD2. Germline V CDR1 and CDR2: KGHDR, SFDVKD. The length of the CDR3 is 18 residues. V shed 3 bases, J shed 4 bases, and the junction held 8 bases outside the gene matches. The CDR3 reads CATSDPPGTSGSPDTQYF. In DNA form, the CDR3 reads TGTGCCACCAGTGATCCGCCCGGGACTAGCGGGAGTCCAGATACGCAGTATTTT.

The chain couples TRBV4-3 to TRBJ2-5; TRBD2 matches 12 bases. V was clipped by 4 bases and J by 9 bases; unmatched bases: 18. Germline assignment: CDR1 LGHNA and CDR2 YSLEER. The CDR3 runs 18 residues. CDR3 bases: TGCGCCAGCAGCCCCGGACTAGCGGGGCGGACAGGATTAGGAGCCCAGTACTTC. It codes for CASSPGLAGRTGLGAQYF.

This clonotype was detected only a few times. The chain couples TRBV15 to TRBJ2-2; D is perhaps TRBD1 (5 bases). V lost 9 bases to trimming and J lost 5 bases, with 16 bases between them. CDR3 length: 14 residues. Germline V CDR1 and CDR2: LNHNV, YYDKDF (reference sequence). The chain's CDR3 is CATSRKGQTGELFF. The CDR3 DNA reads as TGTGCCACTTCCAGGAAGGGGCAAACCGGGGAGCTGTTTTTT. The full variable domain, rest sourced from reference TRBV15 and TRBJ2-2, is DAMVIQNPRYQVTQFGKPVTLSCSQTLNHNVMYWYQQKSSQAPKLLFHYYDKDFNNEADTPDNFQSRRPNTSFCFLDIRSPGLGDTAMYLCATSRKGQTGELFFGEGSRLTVL.

V and J are TRBV27 and TRBJ2-5, with TRBD1 matching over 7 bases. The trim removed 5 bases at V and 3 bases at J, leaving 12 bases unmatched. This CDR3 spans 16 amino acids. Germline CDR1 MNHEY, CDR2 SMNVEV (reference sequence). The CDR3 is CASSRYRTGIKETQYF. The CDR3 nucleotides are TGTGCCAGCAGTCGATACCGGACAGGAATTAAAGAGACCCAGTACTTC.

This rearrangement joins TRBV20-1 to TRBJ1-1; unclear D gene. CDR1 is DFQATT, CDR2 SNEGSKA, per germline (reference sequence). CDR3 length equals 14 residues. The V end was cut by 0 bases, the J end by 3 bases, with 11 bases between. The CDR3 protein is CSARDAGLDTEAFF. CDR3 DNA sequence: TGCAGTGCTAGAGATGCGGGGTTGGACACTGAAGCTTTCTTT.

This clonotype was counted at least ten times. The chain is built from TRBV12-3 or TRBV12-4 and TRBJ2-3, with D unclear. CDR3 length: 14 amino acids. V lost 2 bases to trimming and J lost 0 bases, with 6 bases between them. The CDR3 is CASSLSLSTDTQYF. For the CDR3, the DNA is TGTGCCAGCAGTTTATCCCTAAGCACAGATACGCAGTATTTT.

This clonotype was detected ten times or more. This chain joins TRBV4-2 and TRBJ1-5; D is unresolved. Germline V gives CDR1 LGHNA, CDR2 YNFKEQ. V was pared by 0 bases and J by 4 bases, with 13 bases between. The CDR3 runs 16 residues. The CDR3 DNA reads TGTGCCAGCAGCCAAGATGGCACTACTACAAATCAGCCCCAGCATTTT. Encoded protein: CASSQDGTTTNQPQHF.

This clonotype was seen many times. The chain joins TRBV11-2 to TRBJ2-7, with TRBD2 matching 10 bases. CDR1 and CDR2 from the germline V gene are SGHAT and FQNNGV. The junction had 6 bases not matched to a gene; V was cut back by 0 bases and J by 4 bases. The CDR3 covers 16 residues. DNA of the CDR3: TGTGCCAGCAGCTTAGAGGCGACTAGCGGGCCTTACGAGCAGTACTTC. Translating gives CASSLEATSGPYEQYF.

The chain couples TRBV7-2 to TRBJ1-2; 9 bases map to TRBD1. The CDR3 contains 15 residues. Germline V gene lookup returns CDR1 SGHTA and CDR2 FQGNSA. V lost 4 bases, J lost 4 bases, and 7 bases stayed unmatched. In nucleotides, the CDR3 is TGTGCCAGCAGCTCCGACAGGGGGTTTGGCTATGGCTACACCTTC. The encoded protein is CASSSDRGFGYGYTF.

This clonotype was observed a handful of times. V gene TRBV29-1 combines with J gene TRBJ1-1; no reliable D call. CDR3 size: 12 residues. V gave up 4 bases and J gave up 5 bases, with 11 bases separating them. CDR1 SQVTM and CDR2 ANQGSEA come from the germline V gene. The CDR3 DNA follows: TGCAGCGTTGGAGGGTTCGGGACTGAAGCTTTCTTT. It codes for CSVGGFGTEAFF. Variable domain in full (rest from reference TRBV29-1 and TRBJ1-1): SAVISQKPSRDICQRGTSLTIQCQVDSQVTMMFWYRQQPGQSLTLIATANQGSEATYESGFVIDKFPISRPNLTFSTLTVSNMSPEDSSIYLCSVGGFGTEAFFGQGTRLTVV.

This rearrangement joins TRBV7-2 to TRBJ2-5; 9 nucleotides agree with TRBD2. CDR1 SGHTA and CDR2 FQGNSA come from the germline V gene. J was trimmed by 5 bases and V by 1 base; bases with no gene match: 8. The CDR3 has 16 residues. The CDR3 sequence: CASSLGPSGAVETQYF. DNA for the CDR3: TGTGCCAGCAGCTTAGGGCCTAGCGGGGCAGTTGAGACCCAGTACTTC.

This clonotype was seen a few times. J is TRBJ2-2 and V is TRBV10-3; D remains unclear. V was clipped by 3 bases and J by 0 bases, with 14 bases between them. The CDR3 consists of 17 residues. Germline loops: CDR1 ENHRY, CDR2 SYGVKD. The CDR3 spells CAISEDLFSTNTGELFF. In DNA form, the CDR3 reads TGTGCCATCAGTGAAGATCTCTTCTCAACGAACACCGGGGAGCTGTTTTTT.

The V and J genes are TRBV20-1 and TRBJ1-6; D unclear. This CDR3 spans 16 amino acids. CDR1 DFQATT and CDR2 SNEGSKA come from the germline V gene (reference sequence). The V and J ends lost 1 base and 0 bases respectively, with 10 bases between them. The CDR3 sequence: CSARGTVSSYNSPLHF. As DNA, the CDR3 is TGCAGTGCTAGAGGGACGGTTAGCTCCTATAATTCACCCCTCCACTTT.

This clonotype has just a few counts. The rearrangement uses TRBV7-8 and TRBJ2-5; possible D gene TRBD1, 5 bases. Germline CDR1 SGHVS, CDR2 FQNEAQ. The CDR3 has 15 amino acids. V lost 5 bases, J lost 1 base, and 14 bases lay in between. CDR3 amino acids: CASSHLLQGQETQYF. The DNA for the CDR3 is TGTGCCAGCAGCCACTTATTGCAGGGCCAAGAGACCCAGTACTTC. Together with reference TRBV7-8 and TRBJ2-5, the CDR3 gives the full variable domain: GAGVSQSPRYKVAKRGQDVALRCDPISGHVSLFWYQQALGQGPEFLTYFQNEAQLDKSGLPSDRFFAERPEGSVSTLKIQRTQQEDSAVYLCASSHLLQGQETQYFGPGTRLLVL.

This clonotype was detected a few times. The V and J genes are TRBV5-6 and TRBJ2-2; unclear D gene. Germline assignment: CDR1 SGHDT and CDR2 YYEEEE. The CDR3 length is 15 residues. The V and J ends lost 3 bases and 4 bases respectively, with 13 bases between them. The CDR3 DNA reads as TGTGCCAGCAGCTCGACCACGGTTCGCACCGGGGAGCTGTTTTTT. Protein product: CASSSTTVRTGELFF.

In this sample, this clonotype turned up a few times. The chain uses TRBV7-9 and TRBJ1-1; D is uncertain. Trimming pared 0 bases from V and 9 bases from J, leaving 11 bases between. This CDR3 contains 13 residues. Germline CDR1 is SEHNR and CDR2 is FQNEAQ (reference sequence). CDR3 in amino acids: CASSLAGDPKAFF. CDR3 DNA: TGTGCCAGCAGCTTAGCCGGTGATCCAAAAGCTTTCTTT.

This clonotype was detected only a few times. This chain connects TRBV10-3 to TRBJ1-5; 7 positions match TRBD1. V was pared by 3 bases and J by 6 bases, with 5 bases of the junction left unmatched. The CDR3 totals 14 residues. CDR1 and CDR2 from the germline V gene are ENHRY and SYGVKD. The CDR3 DNA is TGTGCCATCAGTGATGTGGCAGGGGGTCAGCCCCAGCATTTT. It specifies CAISDVAGGQPQHF.

This clonotype has a count of ten or more. The chain joins TRBV7-2 to TRBJ2-5; a weak D match, TRBD1 (6 bases). The germline V gene encodes CDR1 SGHTA and CDR2 FQGNSA. Trimming took off 7 bases at V and 3 bases at J, with 12 bases between the two ends. The CDR3 consists of 13 residues. The CDR3: CASNLGQKETQYF. CDR3 in DNA: TGTGCCAGCAACCTTGGACAGAAAGAGACCCAGTACTTC. Complete variable domain (other parts from reference TRBV7-2 and TRBJ2-5): GAGVSQSPSNKVTEKGKDVELRCDPISGHTALYWYRQSLGQGLEFLIYFQGNSAPDKSGLPSDRFSAERTGGSVSTLTIQRTQQEDSAVYLCASNLGQKETQYFGPGTRLLVL.

The CDR3 DNA follows: TGTGCCAGCAGCGTTACCTACGAGCAGTACTTC. This gives the protein CASSVTYEQYF. The chain carries TRBV7-2 and TRBJ2-7; no definite D call. This CDR3 spans 11 amino acids. Per germline, CDR1 SGHTA and CDR2 FQGNSA. V shed 5 bases and J shed 2 bases, with 4 bases lying between them.

This clonotype was recorded at least ten times. The V and J genes are TRBV7-2 and TRBJ2-7; D is unclear. V lost 3 bases and J lost 0, with 9 bases in between. The CDR3 runs to 14 residues. The germline V gene has CDR1 SGHTA and CDR2 FQGNSA. In DNA, the CDR3 is TGTGCCAGCAGCTTCCCGGGTAGCTCCTACGAGCAGTACTTC. Its protein product is CASSFPGSSYEQYF.

A word on this clonotype: A junction end diverges from the germline sequence, so it may reflect a read error. The rearrangement joins TRBV20-1 to TRBJ2-1; TRBD2 matches 11 bases. The CDR3 extends over 17 amino acids. Looked up from germline, CDR1 is DFQATT and CDR2 is SNEGSKA (reference sequence). The CDR3 nucleotides are TGCAGTCCTAGATCGGGACTAGCGGAGCGCGACTACAATGAGCAGTTCTTC. It yields the protein CSPRSGLAERDYNEQFF.

There are a few counts of this clonotype. The CDR3, as DNA: TGCGCCAGCAGCCAAGTGTGGGGACTCGACACAGATACGCAGTATTTT. Its translation is CASSQVWGLDTDTQYF. This chain uses TRBV4-1 with TRBJ2-3; a possible D gene is TRBD2 (6 bases). The V gene lost 1 base and the J gene lost 2 bases, with 13 bases spanning the gap. Germline V CDR1 and CDR2: MGHRA, YSYEKL. The CDR3 is made up of 16 amino acids.

This clonotype was counted many times. V gene TRBV3-1 combines with J gene TRBJ2-7, with 10 nucleotides matching TRBD1. Germline assignment: CDR1 LGHDT and CDR2 YNNKEL (reference sequence). With V trimmed by 4 bases and J by 1 base, 4 bases remained unmatched. The CDR3 covers 15 residues. The CDR3 protein is CASSLGTGASYEQYF. In DNA form, the CDR3 reads TGTGCCAGCAGCCTGGGGACAGGGGCTTCCTACGAGCAGTACTTC.

In its sample, this clonotype was seen a few times. The CDR3 DNA is TGCGCCAGCAGCTTGGATCAGCCGCCCAATGAGCAGTTCTTC. Its protein product is CASSLDQPPNEQFF. This chain uses TRBV5-1 with TRBJ2-1; no firm D call. This CDR3 comprises 14 residues. Per germline, CDR1 SGHRS and CDR2 YFSETQ. Trimming left V 0 bases short and J 6 bases short, with 10 bases between.

The chain's CDR3 is CASSQELGLAGAYEQYF. Written as DNA, the CDR3 is TGTGCCAGCAGCCAGGAATTGGGGCTAGCGGGCGCTTACGAGCAGTACTTC. The chain joins TRBV7-9 to TRBJ2-7; 8 nucleotides line up with TRBD2. V lost 5 bases, J lost 4 bases, and 16 bases stayed unmatched. Germline CDR1 is SEHNR and CDR2 is FQNEAQ (reference sequence). This CDR3 region has 17 residues.

This rearrangement joins TRBV6-1 to TRBJ2-1, with D possibly matching TRBD1 (5 bases). With 3 bases removed from V and 7 bases from J, the gap between germline ends came to 22 bases. The CDR3 runs to 17 residues. The germline gives CDR1 MNHNS, CDR2 SASEGT. CDR3 nucleotides: TGTGCCAGCAGTGACCTATGGGGCAGAAGTCTCGAAAATGAGCAGTTCTTC. Translating it yields CASSDLWGRSLENEQFF.

This clonotype was counted many times. The genes are TRBV4-3 and TRBJ2-2, with D perhaps matching TRBD2 (6 bases). Per germline, CDR1 LGHNA and CDR2 YSLEER. The V end lost 0 bases, the J end lost 0 bases, and 14 bases lay between the germline ends. The CDR3 is 18 amino acids. CDR3 region: CASSQDLFGGTNTGELFF. DNA for the CDR3: TGCGCCAGCAGCCAAGATCTCTTCGGGGGAACGAACACCGGGGAGCTGTTTTTT.